The 6 T cell receptor beta chains given below trace back to one sample, sequenced in a study of shared clonotypes between healthy human individuals (dated by TCRdb to 2020 to 2022). The library was prepared using the immunoSEQ multiplex PCR assay. TCRdb carries this immuneACCESS record with in-frame sequences only. Its versions omit some clonotypes, under half of them owing to an unresolved V gene in the studies checked, with the rest unexplained. The sample table contains some 2,500,000 clones; only one count was recorded for roughly 93% of them. The ten largest clonotypes hold 0.36% of the sample. Material for sequencing was naive CD4+ T cells from PBMCs. According to the study, the label for this sample's cell subset or site signals: CD45RA+ positively selected. Receptors were obtained from a man between 18 and 35 years old in good health. Some clones in this sample may be carry-over from other donors' samples.

The CDR3 here is CASSGRGELFF. CDR3 in DNA: TGTGCCAGCAGTGGGAGGGGGGAGCTGTTTTTT. The chain links TRBV2 to TRBJ2-2, with D possibly TRBD2 on 5 matching bases. Germline loops: CDR1 SNHLY, CDR2 FYNNEI. The length of the CDR3 is 11 residues. Trimming pared 4 bases from V and 8 bases from J, leaving 5 bases between.

The J gene is TRBJ2-1, the V gene TRBV28; 14 bases agree with TRBD2. J was trimmed by 8 bases and V by 4 bases; bases with no gene match: 4. CDR1 is MDHEN, CDR2 SYDVKM, per germline. The CDR3 runs 15 residues. The CDR3 DNA reads as TGTGCCAGCAGTTCCGGGACTAGCGGGAGCGATGAGCAGTTCTTC. This gives the protein CASSSGTSGSDEQFF.

The genes are TRBV2 and TRBJ2-7; 8 bases are shared with TRBD2. Trimming at V came to 9 bases and at J to 0 bases, leaving 10 bases not matched to a gene. CDR1 and CDR2 from the germline V gene are SNHLY and FYNNEI. The CDR3 runs to 15 residues. CDR3 bases: TGTGCCAGTTGTTTCGGACTAGCCTTCTCCTACGAGCAGTACTTC. Translated: CASCFGLAFSYEQYF.

In the case of this clone: Other DNA sequences in this specimen translate into the identical CDR3. This chain connects TRBV28 to TRBJ2-7; 11 bases are a match to TRBD2. Germline CDR1 reads MDHEN; CDR2 reads SYDVKM. V shed 6 bases, J shed 2 bases, and the junction held 3 bases outside the gene matches. This CDR3 has 14 amino acids. DNA for the CDR3: TGTGCCAGCAGCGTACTAGCGGGAGCCTACGAGCAGTACTTC. Translated, it gives CASSVLAGAYEQYF.

This clone has more than one count but fewer than ten. Other DNA sequences from this sample encode an identical CDR3 as well. The chain couples TRBV19 to TRBJ1-4; D uncertain. CDR3 size: 11 residues. Trimming removed 1 base at V and 7 bases at J, with 1 base between. Germline V gives CDR1 LNHDA, CDR2 SQIVND (reference sequence). The DNA of the CDR3 is TGTGCCAGTAGTATAGGTGAAAAACTGTTTTTT. It yields the protein CASSIGEKLFF.

This chain joins TRBV6-1 and TRBJ2-2, with D perhaps TRBD1 (6 bases). V dropped 7 bases and J dropped 4 bases, with 13 bases sitting between them. Germline lookup yields CDR1 MNHNS and CDR2 SASEGT. The CDR3 is made up of 14 amino acids. The CDR3: CASMWGRSTGELFF. The CDR3, as DNA: TGTGCCAGCATGTGGGGGCGGAGCACCGGGGAGCTGTTTTTT.